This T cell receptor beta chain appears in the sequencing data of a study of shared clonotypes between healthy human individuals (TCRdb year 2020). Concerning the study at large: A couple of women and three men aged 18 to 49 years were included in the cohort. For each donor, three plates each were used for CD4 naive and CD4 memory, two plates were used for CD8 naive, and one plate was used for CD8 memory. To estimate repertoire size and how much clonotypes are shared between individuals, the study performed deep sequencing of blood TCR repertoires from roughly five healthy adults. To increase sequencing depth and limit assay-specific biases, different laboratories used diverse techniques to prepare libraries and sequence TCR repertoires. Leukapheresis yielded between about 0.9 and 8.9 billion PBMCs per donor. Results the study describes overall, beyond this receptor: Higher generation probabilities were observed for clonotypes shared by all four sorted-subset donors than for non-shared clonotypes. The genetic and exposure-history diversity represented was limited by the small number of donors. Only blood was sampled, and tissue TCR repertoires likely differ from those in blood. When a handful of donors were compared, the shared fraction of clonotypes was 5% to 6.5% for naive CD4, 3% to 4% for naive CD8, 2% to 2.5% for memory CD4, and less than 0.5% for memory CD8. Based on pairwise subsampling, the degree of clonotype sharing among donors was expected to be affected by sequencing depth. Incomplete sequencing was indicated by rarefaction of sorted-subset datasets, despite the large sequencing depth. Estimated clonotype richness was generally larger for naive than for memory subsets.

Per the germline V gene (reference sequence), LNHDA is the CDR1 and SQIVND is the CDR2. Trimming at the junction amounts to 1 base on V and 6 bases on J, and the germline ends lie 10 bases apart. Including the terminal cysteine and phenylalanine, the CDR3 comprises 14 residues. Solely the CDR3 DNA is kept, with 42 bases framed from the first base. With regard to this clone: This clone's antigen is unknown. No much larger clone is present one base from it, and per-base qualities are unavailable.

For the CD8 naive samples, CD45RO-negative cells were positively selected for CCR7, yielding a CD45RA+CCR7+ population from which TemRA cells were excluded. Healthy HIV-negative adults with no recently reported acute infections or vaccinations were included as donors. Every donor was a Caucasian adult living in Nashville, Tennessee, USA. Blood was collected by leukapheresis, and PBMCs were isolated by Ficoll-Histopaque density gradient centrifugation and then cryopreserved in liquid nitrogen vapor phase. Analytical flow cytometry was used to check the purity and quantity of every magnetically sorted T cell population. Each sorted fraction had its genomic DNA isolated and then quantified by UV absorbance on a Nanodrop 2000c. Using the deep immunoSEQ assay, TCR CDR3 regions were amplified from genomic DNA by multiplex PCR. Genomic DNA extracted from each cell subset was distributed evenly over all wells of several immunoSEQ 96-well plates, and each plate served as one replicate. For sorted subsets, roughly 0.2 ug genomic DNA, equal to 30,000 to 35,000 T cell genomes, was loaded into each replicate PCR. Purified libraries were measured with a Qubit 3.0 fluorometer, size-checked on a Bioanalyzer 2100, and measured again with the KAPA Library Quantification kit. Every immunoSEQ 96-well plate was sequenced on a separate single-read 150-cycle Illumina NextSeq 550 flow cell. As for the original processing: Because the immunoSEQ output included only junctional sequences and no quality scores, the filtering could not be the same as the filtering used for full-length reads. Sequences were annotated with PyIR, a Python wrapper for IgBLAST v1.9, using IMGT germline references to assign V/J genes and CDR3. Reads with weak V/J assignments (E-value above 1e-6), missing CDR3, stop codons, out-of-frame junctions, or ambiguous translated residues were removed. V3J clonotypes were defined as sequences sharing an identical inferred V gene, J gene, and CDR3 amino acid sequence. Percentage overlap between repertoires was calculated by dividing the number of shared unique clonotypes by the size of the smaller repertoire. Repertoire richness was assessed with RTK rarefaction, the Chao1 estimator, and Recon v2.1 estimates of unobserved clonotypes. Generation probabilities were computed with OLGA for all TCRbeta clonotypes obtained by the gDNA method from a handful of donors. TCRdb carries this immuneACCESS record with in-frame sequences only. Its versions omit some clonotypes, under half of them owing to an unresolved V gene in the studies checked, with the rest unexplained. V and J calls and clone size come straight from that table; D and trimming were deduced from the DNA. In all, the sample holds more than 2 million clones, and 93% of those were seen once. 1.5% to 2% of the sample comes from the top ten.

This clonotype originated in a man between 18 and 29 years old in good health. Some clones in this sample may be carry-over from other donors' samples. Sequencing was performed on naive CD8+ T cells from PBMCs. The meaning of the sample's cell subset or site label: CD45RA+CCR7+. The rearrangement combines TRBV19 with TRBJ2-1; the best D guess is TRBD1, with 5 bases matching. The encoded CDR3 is CASSIVSRGNEQFF. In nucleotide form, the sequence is TGTGCCAGTAGTATAGTTAGTAGGGGCAATGAGCAGTTCTTC.